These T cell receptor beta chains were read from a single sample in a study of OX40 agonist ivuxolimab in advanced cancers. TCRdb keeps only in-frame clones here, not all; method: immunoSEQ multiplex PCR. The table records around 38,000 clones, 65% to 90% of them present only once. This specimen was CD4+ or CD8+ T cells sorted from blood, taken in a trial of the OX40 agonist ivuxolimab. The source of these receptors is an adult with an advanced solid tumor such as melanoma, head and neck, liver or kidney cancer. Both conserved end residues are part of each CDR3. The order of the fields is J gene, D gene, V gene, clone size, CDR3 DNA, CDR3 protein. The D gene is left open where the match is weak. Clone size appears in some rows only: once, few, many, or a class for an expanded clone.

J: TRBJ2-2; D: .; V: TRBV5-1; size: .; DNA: TGCGCCAGCAGCGCGACAGCCGGGGAGCTGTTTTTT; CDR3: CASSATAGELFF
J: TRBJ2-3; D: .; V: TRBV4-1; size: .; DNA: TGCGCCAGCAGCCCCAGGGCAGCAGGGGGGGGCACAGATACGCAGTATTTT; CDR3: CASSPRAAGGGTDTQYF
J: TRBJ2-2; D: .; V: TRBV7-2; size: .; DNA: TGTGCCAGCAGCTTACGACCTGACGGGGAGCTGTTTTTT; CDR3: CASSLRPDGELFF
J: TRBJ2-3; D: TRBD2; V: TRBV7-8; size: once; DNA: TGTGCCAGCAGCCCTAGCGGGATTCGCACAGATACGCAGTATTTT; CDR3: CASSPSGIRTDTQYF
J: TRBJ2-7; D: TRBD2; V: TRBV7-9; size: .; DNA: TGTGCCAGCACCCTACTAGCGGGAGGGCCCGGGGAGCAGTACTTC; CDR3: CASTLLAGGPGEQYF
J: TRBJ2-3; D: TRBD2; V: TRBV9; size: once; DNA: TGTGCCAGCAGCCAGGGCGGCGGGAGCTCAGATACGCAGTATTTT; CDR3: CASSQGGGSSDTQYF
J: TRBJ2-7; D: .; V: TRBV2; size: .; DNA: TGTGCCAGCAGTGTACTGCAGGTCTACGAGCAGTACTTC; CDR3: CASSVLQVYEQYF
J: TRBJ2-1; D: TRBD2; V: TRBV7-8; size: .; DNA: TGTGCCAGCAGCTCCTGGACTAGCGGGGGCTACAATGAGCAGTTCTTC; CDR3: CASSSWTSGGYNEQFF
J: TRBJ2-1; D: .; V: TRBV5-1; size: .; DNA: TGCGCCAGCAGCTTGGGGTGGGGGAATGAGCAGTTCTTC; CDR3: CASSLGWGNEQFF
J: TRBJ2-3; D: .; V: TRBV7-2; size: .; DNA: TGTGCCAGCAGTTCCCCTGGGGATACGCAGTATTTT; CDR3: CASSSPGDTQYF
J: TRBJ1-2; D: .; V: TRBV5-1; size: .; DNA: TGCGCCAGCAGCTTGGTGGGGGGGTCAGCCTATGGCTACACCTTC; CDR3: CASSLVGGSAYGYTF
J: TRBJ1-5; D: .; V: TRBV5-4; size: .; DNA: TGTGCCAGCAGCTTATCCCCAGGGCTTAAACAGCCCCAGCATTTT; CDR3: CASSLSPGLKQPQHF
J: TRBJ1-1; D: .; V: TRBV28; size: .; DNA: TGTGCCATTGAGCAGATGAACACTGAAGCTTTCTTT; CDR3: CAIEQMNTEAFF
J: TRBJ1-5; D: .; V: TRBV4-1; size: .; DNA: TGCGCCAGCAGCCCAGGTGGGGGTTTTCCCAATCAGCCCCAGCATTTT; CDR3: CASSPGGGFPNQPQHF
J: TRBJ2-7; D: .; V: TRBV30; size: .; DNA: TGTGCCTGGAGGGGATCCCCTGGACCAGCCTACGAGCAGTACTTC; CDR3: CAWRGSPGPAYEQYF
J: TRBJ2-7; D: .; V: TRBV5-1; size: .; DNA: TGCGCCAGCAGCCCGATTGGAGTCGTGGCCTCCTACGAGCAGTACTTC; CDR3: CASSPIGVVASYEQYF
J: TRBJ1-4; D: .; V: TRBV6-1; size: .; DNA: TGTGCCAGCAGTGCTCAAATGGGAGTAGAAAAACTGTTTTTT; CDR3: CASSAQMGVEKLFF
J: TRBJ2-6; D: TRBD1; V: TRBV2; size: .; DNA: TGTGCCAGCAGTGGGGACAGGGAGGGATTCTCTGGGGCCAACGTCCTGACTTTC; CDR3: CASSGDREGFSGANVLTF